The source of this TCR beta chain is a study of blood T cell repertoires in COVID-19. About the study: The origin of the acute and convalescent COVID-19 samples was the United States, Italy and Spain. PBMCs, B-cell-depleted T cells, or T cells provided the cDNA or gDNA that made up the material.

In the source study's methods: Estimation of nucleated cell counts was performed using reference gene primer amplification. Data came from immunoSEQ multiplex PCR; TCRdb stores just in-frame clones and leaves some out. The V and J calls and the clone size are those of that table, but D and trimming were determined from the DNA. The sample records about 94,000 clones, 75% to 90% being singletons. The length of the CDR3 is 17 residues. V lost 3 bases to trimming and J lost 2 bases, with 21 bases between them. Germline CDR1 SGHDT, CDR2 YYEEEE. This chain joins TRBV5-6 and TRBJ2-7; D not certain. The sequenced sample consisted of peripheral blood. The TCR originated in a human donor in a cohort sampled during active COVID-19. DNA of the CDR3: TGTGCCAGCAGCTACTCCCGGCTAGTGAGAACCCCCTACGAGCAGTACTTC. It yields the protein CASSYSRLVRTPYEQYF.